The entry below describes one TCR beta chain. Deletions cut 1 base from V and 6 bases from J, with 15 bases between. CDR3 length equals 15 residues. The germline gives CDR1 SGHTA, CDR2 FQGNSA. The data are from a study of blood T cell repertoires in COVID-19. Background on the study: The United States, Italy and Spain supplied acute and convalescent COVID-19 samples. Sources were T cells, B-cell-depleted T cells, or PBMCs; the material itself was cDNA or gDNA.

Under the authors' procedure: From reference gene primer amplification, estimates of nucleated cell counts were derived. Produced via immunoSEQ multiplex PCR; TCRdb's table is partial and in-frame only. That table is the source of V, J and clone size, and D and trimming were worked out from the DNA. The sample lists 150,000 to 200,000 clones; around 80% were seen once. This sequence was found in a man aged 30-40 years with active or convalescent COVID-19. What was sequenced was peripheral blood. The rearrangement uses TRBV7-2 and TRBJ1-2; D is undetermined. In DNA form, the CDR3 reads TGTGCCAGCAGCTTAGGAGGGCCCGTCGGCGATGGCTACACCTTC. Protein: CASSLGGPVGDGYTF.